This T cell receptor (beta chain) is from a study of shared clonotypes between healthy human individuals. Details on this clone: Other nucleotide sequences from this sample produce the same CDR3.

Sequenced by immunoSEQ multiplex PCR; TCRdb stores in-frame clones only, minus some. The profile shows millions of clones, about 92% of them singletons. Between the trimmed V and J ends, which lost 3 bases and 7 bases, there was a span of 13 bases. The CDR3 is 14 amino acids. Per the germline V gene, CDR1 is MDHEN and CDR2 is SYDVKM. This TCR derives from a man aged 18-30 years in good health. Some clones in this sample may be carry-over from other donors' samples. Sequencing was done on a sample of naive CD4+ T cells from PBMCs. Subset denoted: CD45RA+ positively selected. The chain combines TRBV28 with TRBJ1-5; D is unresolved. This CDR3 reads CASSFAGGGQPQHF. In nucleotides, the CDR3 is TGTGCCAGCAGTTTTGCCGGTGGTGGCCAGCCCCAGCATTTT.